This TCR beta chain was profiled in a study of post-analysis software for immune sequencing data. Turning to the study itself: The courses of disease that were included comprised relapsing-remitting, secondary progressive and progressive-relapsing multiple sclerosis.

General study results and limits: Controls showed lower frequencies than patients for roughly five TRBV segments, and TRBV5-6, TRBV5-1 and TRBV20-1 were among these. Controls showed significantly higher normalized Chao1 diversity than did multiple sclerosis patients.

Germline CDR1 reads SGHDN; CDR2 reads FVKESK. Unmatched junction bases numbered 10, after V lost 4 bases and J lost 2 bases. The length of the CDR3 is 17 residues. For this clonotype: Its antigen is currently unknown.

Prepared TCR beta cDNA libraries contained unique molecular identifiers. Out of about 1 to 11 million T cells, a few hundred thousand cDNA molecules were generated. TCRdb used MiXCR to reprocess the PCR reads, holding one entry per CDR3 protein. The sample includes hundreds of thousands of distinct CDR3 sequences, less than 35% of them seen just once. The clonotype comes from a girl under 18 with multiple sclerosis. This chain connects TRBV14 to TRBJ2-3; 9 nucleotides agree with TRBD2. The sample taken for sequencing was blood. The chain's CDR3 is CASSPKRLAEYTDTQYF. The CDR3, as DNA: TGTGCCAGCAGCCCCAAAAGACTAGCGGAGTACACAGATACGCAGTATTTT.